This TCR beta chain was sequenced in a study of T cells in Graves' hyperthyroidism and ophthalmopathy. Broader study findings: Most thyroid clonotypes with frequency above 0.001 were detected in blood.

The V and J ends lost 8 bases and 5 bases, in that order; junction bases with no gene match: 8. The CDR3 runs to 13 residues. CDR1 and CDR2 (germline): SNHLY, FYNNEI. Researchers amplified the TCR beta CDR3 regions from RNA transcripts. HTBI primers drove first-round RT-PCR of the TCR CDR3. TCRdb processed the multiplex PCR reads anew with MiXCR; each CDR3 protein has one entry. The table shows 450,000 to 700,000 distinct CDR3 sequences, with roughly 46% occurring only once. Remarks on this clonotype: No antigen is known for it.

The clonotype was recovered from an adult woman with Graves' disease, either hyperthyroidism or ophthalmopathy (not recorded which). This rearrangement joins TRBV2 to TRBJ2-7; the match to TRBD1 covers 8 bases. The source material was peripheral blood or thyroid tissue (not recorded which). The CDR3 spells CASCPNRGNEQYF. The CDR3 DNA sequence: TGTGCCAGCTGCCCAAACAGGGGGAACGAGCAGTACTTC.